This T cell receptor (beta chain) emerged from a study of shared clonotypes between healthy human individuals. Study details: Three plates were used per donor for CD4 naive, three for CD4 memory, two for CD8 naive and one for CD8 memory. Study observations and caveats: Relative to memory subsets, naive subsets generally showed larger estimated richness.

Regarding this clone: What it recognizes is unknown.

V dropped 4 bases and J dropped 5; count of bases not matched to a gene: 8. This CDR3 comprises 15 residues. Per germline, CDR1 MDHEN and CDR2 SYDVKM. The assay ran at deep level. Repertoires were generated with immunoSEQ multiplex PCR, while TCRdb's copy carries only in-frame clones and drops some. Seen here are around 1 million clones, 76% observed once, and the top ten hold approximately 1.5%. The clonotype was recovered from a young man in good health. The rearrangement joins TRBV28 to TRBJ2-5, with TRBD1 identical over 9 bases. Sequenced: memory CD4+ T cells sorted from blood. Subset described: CD45RA-negative fraction. The CDR3 loop reads CASSSAGTGRETQYF. The CDR3 DNA sequence: TGTGCCAGCAGTTCTGCGGGGACAGGGAGGGAGACCCAGTACTTC.